Each of the 6 T cell receptor beta chains below was sequenced from the same sample in a study of T cell repertoires in cytomegalovirus infection. TCRdb recomputed calls from the reads with MiXCR, one row per CDR3 protein. This table holds under 100,000 distinct CDR3 sequences, 3% to 4.5% found once. Sequenced sample: PBMCs. The receptors shown here come from a human donor in good health (CMV status not recorded). Some clones in this sample may be carry-over from other donors' samples.

In regard to this clonotype: This may stem from a read error, because a much larger clone lies one nucleotide away. This is likely a read error, given that the CDR3 carries no conserved phenylalanine or tryptophan at its end. V usage is TRBV10-3 and J usage is TRBJ2-5, with 7 bases aligning to TRBD2. CDR1 is ENHRY, CDR2 SYGVKD, per germline. The ends lost 7 bases at V and 2 bases at J; junction bases unmatched: 7. The CDR3 sequence is 14 residues long. In nucleotides, the CDR3 is TGTGCCATCAAGTTACCGGGACTACAAGAGACCCAGTACTTA. Translated: CAIKLPGLQETQYL.

This clonotype was observed many times. V usage is TRBV19 and J usage is TRBJ2-1; TRBD1 matches 8 bases. The CDR3 totals 15 residues. CDR1 and CDR2 from the germline V gene are LNHDA and SQIVND (reference sequence). The trim removed 3 bases at V and 9 bases at J, leaving 10 bases unmatched. CDR3 amino acids: CASSIDRTGNAEQFF. As DNA, the CDR3 is TGTGCCAGTAGTATCGATCGGACAGGGAATGCTGAGCAGTTCTTC.

This clonotype was seen ten or more times. The chain is built from TRBV11-1 and TRBJ2-1, with 7 bases aligning to TRBD2. J gave up 2 bases and V 3 bases, and 4 bases lay outside the gene matches. The germline CDR1 and CDR2 sequences are SGHAT and FQDESV (reference sequence). This CDR3 is built from 15 residues. The CDR3 DNA reads TGTGCCAGCAGCTTTATAGCGGGTGCCTACAATGAGCAGTTCTTC. Translating gives CASSFIAGAYNEQFF.

This clonotype was counted only a few times. The V call is TRBV12-3 or TRBV12-4, the J call TRBJ1-2; D unresolved. The length of the CDR3 is 14 residues. The V end lost 2 bases, the J end lost 4 bases, and 11 bases lay between the germline ends. Here the CDR3 DNA reads TGTGCCAGCAGTTTATCCACATATGTCTATGGCTACACCTTC. It translates to CASSLSTYVYGYTF.

This clonotype was recorded many times. This rearrangement joins TRBV6-1 to TRBJ1-2; D is undetermined. CDR3 length: 14 amino acids. Germline values: CDR1 MNHNS, CDR2 SASEGT. V lost 0 bases to trimming and J lost 4 bases, with 9 bases between them. CDR3 sequence: CASSEALRSYGYTF. The CDR3 region has the DNA TGTGCCAGCAGTGAAGCGCTTAGGTCCTATGGCTACACCTTC.

This clonotype has at least ten counts. V and J are TRBV7-8 and TRBJ2-1; the match to TRBD2 covers 8 bases. This CDR3 contains 16 residues. The J segment lost 0 bases and the V segment lost 5 bases, leaving 6 bases of the junction unmatched. Germline V gives CDR1 SGHVS, CDR2 FQNEAQ. CDR3 sequence reads: CASSTYTSGSYNEQFF. In DNA form, the CDR3 reads TGTGCCAGCAGCACCTACACTAGCGGCTCCTACAATGAGCAGTTCTTC.